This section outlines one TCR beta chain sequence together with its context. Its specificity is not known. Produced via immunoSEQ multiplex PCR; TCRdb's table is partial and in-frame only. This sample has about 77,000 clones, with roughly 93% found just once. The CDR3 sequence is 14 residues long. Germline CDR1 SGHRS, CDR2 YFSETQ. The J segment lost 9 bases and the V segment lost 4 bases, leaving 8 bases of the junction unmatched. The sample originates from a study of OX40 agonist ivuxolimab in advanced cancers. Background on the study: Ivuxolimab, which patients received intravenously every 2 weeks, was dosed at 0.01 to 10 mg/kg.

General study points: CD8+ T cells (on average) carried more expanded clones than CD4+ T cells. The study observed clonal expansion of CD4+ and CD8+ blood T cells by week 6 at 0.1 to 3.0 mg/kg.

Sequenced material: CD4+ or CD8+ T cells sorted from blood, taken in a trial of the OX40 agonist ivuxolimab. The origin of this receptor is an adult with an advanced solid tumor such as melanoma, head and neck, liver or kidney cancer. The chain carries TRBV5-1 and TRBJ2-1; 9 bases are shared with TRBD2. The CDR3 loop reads CASSVGTSLTEQFF. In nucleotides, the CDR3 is TGCGCCAGCAGCGTCGGGACTAGCCTCACTGAGCAGTTCTTC.